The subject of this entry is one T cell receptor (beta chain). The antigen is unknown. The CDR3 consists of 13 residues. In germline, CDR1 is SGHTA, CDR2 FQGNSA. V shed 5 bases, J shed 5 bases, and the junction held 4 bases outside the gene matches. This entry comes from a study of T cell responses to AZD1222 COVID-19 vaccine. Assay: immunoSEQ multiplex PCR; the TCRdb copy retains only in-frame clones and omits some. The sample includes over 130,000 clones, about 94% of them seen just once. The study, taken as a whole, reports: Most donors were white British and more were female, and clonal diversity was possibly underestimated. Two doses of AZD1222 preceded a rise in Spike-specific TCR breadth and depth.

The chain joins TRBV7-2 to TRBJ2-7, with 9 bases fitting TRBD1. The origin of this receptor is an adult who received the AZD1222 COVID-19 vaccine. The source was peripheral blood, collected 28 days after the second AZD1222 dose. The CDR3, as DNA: TGTGCCAGCAGCCGTGACAGGGGGAACGAGCAGTACTTC. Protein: CASSRDRGNEQYF.